This section outlines one T cell receptor beta chain sequence together with its context. Enrollment of patients from Seattle took place during active infection, with longitudinal follow-up. The sample comes from a study of blood T cell repertoires in COVID-19. Across the study: Sources were T cells, B-cell-depleted T cells, or PBMCs; the material itself was cDNA or gDNA.

TCRdb keeps only in-frame clones here, not all; method: immunoSEQ multiplex PCR. The repertoire consists of 300,000 to 400,000 clones, with 65% to 90% occurring once and the leading ten covering less than 9%. This CDR3 is 14 amino acids long. With V trimmed by 1 base and J by 4 bases, 4 bases remained unmatched. Germline V gene lookup returns CDR1 SGHRS and CDR2 YFSETQ. Source material: peripheral blood. This chain connects TRBV5-1 to TRBJ1-1; TRBD1 matches 7 bases. The sequence was obtained from an older woman with COVID-19, enrolled during active disease. CDR3 residues: CASSLQAGGTEAFF. The CDR3 nucleotides are TGCGCCAGCAGCTTGCAGGCAGGGGGCACTGAAGCTTTCTTT.